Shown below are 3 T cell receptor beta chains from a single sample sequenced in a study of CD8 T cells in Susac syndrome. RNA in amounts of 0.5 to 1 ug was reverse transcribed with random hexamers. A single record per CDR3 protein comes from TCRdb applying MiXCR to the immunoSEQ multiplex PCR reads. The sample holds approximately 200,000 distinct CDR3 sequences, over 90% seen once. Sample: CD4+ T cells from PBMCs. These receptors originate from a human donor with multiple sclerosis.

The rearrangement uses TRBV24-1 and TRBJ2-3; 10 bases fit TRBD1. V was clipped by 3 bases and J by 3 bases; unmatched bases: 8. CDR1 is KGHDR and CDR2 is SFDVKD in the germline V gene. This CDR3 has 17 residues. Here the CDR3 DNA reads TGTGCCACCAGTGATAAGGGACAGGGGATCGGAACAGATACGCAGTATTTT. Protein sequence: CATSDKGQGIGTDTQYF.

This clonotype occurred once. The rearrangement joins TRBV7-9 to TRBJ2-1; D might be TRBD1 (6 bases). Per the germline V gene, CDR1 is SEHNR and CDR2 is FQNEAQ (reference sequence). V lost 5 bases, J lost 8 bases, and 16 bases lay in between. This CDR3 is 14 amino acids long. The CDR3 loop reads CASSPRGSNHEQFF. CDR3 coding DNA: TGTGCCAGCAGCCCTAGGGGGAGCAACCATGAGCAGTTCTTC. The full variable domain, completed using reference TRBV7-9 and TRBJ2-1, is DTGVSQNPRHKITKRGQNVTFRCDPISEHNRLYWYRQTLGQGPEFLTYFQNEAQLEKSRLLSDRFSAERPKGSFSTLEIQRTEQGDSAMYLCASSPRGSNHEQFFGPGTRLTVL.

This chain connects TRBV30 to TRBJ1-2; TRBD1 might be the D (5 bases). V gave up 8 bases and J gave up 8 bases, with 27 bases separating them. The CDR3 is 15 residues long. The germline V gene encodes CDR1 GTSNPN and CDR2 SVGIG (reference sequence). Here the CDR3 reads CAGTYDHAIIGGYTF. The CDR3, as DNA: TGTGCCGGGACCTACGACCACGCTATCATAGGGGGCTACACCTTC.